This T cell receptor (delta chain) was found in a study of γδ T cells in repeated Plasmodium falciparum infection. Vgamma9/Vdelta2+ and Vdelta2-negative gammadelta T cells were flow-sorted from PBMC for bulk sequencing. This clone is medium-sized. TCRdb redid the clone calls on the multiplex PCR reads with CATT. The sample records 50,000 to 60,000 delta-chain clones, 1.5% to 2% being singletons. Germline trimming cut 6 bases from V and 8 bases from J; bases unmatched to any gene: 23. The germline gives CDR1 TSWWSYY, CDR2 QGS. This CDR3 has 19 residues. J is TRDJ1 and V is TRDV1; 11 bases are shared with TRDD3. The receptor comes from a pool of human donors (malaria-infected and uninfected, not separated). Input material: gamma-delta T cells from blood. CDR3 amino acids: CALGPRFGLHWGIRRKLIF. The CDR3 DNA reads TGTGCTCTTGGTCCCCGATTCGGCCTACACTGGGGGATAAGGCGAAAACTCATCTTT.